This TCR beta chain was observed in a study of T cells after yellow fever vaccination. Overall study results and limits: Some clonotypes, a small share, were shared between CD4 and CD8 compartments. It was the secondary response that reached its peak faster, day 5 versus 15, but it was weaker. Re-detected after boosting: most primary clones, 95% to 98% of CD4 and about 89% of CD8.

This CDR3 is 13 amino acids long. Germline loops: CDR1 LGHDT, CDR2 YNNKEL (reference sequence). V lost 6 bases to trimming and J lost 9 bases, with 15 bases between them. Template switching by 5'RACE produced TCR cDNA, adding a universal primer site and UMIs. TCRdb processed the 5' RACE reads anew with MiXCR; each CDR3 protein has one entry. The sample has hundreds of thousands of distinct CDR3 sequences, around a sixth seen once. Concerning this clonotype itself: Its antigen is undetermined.

The chain has TRBV3-1 and TRBJ2-4; D is undetermined. The sequence came from a man between 18 and 29 years old who received the YFV17D yellow fever vaccine. The sample consisted of PBMCs, taken 5 days after the first yellow fever vaccination. This CDR3 is CASSPSPPGIQYF. The CDR3, as DNA: TGTGCCAGCAGTCCTAGTCCGCCCGGCATTCAGTACTTC.